These 14 T cell receptor beta chains were sequenced from one sample in a study of OX40 agonist ivuxolimab in advanced cancers. This table comes from immunoSEQ multiplex PCR, and its TCRdb copy is limited to in-frame clones, with some not included. The sample holds about 60,000 clones; over 90% are singletons and the top ten take around a sixth. The starting material was CD4+ or CD8+ T cells sorted from blood, obtained in a trial of the OX40 agonist ivuxolimab. Source of these receptors: an adult with an advanced solid tumor such as melanoma, head and neck, liver or kidney cancer.

This clone was recorded only once. This chain joins TRBV7-9 and TRBJ1-2; TRBD1 matches 7 bases. V lost 5 bases, J lost 4 bases, and 7 bases stayed unmatched. This CDR3 contains 14 residues. Germline CDR1 and CDR2: SEHNR and FQNEAQ (reference sequence). The CDR3, as DNA: TGTGCCAGCAGCCGACAGGGCGAAGTCTATGGCTACACCTTC. Protein: CASSRQGEVYGYTF.

V is TRBV28 and J is TRBJ2-2; 14 bases line up with TRBD2. The CDR3 has 14 amino acids. Germline V lookup: CDR1 MDHEN, CDR2 SYDVKM. The trim removed 11 bases at V and 6 bases at J, leaving 5 bases unmatched. The CDR3 region has the DNA TGTGCCGGCGGGACTAGCGGGAGTCCCGGGGAGCTGTTTTTT. The encoded protein is CAGGTSGSPGELFF.

The J gene is TRBJ2-1, the V gene TRBV6-4, with 8 bases lining up with TRBD2. Trimming cost V 3 bases and J 2 bases; bases outside gene matches: 3. Germline values: CDR1 MRHNA, CDR2 SNTAGT. CDR3 length: 15 residues. Here the CDR3 DNA reads TGTGCCAGCAGTGAGGAAGCGGGAGCCTACAATGAGCAGTTCTTC. It specifies CASSEEAGAYNEQFF.

V usage is TRBV10-2 and J usage is TRBJ1-1; D uncertain. Looked up from germline, CDR1 is WSHSY and CDR2 is SAAADI. V gave up 1 base and J gave up 6 bases, with 6 bases separating them. The CDR3 extends over 12 amino acids. In nucleotides, the CDR3 is TGCGCCAGCAGTGAGTTGCCGCCTGAAGCTTTCTTT. Translating it yields CASSELPPEAFF.

V and J are TRBV28 and TRBJ2-7; 10 bases agree with TRBD1. J lost 2 bases, V lost 2 bases, and 15 bases had no gene match. This CDR3 is 19 amino acids long. Germline CDR1 reads MDHEN; CDR2 reads SYDVKM. In nucleotides, the CDR3 is TGTGCCAGCAGTTTAGAGGGACAGGGGACGGGAGGCCTCGCCTACGAGCAGTACTTC. Its translation: CASSLEGQGTGGLAYEQYF.

The chain is built from TRBV6-5 and TRBJ2-1, with 7 bases aligning to TRBD2. CDR3 length: 16 amino acids. J gave up 4 bases and V 0 bases, and 6 bases lay outside the gene matches. Germline V gives CDR1 MNHEY, CDR2 SVGAGI. The CDR3 sequence is CASSYSAGEVYNEQFF. DNA for the CDR3: TGTGCCAGCAGTTACTCGGCGGGAGAGGTTTACAATGAGCAGTTCTTC.

The chain links TRBV28 to TRBJ2-7, with 13 positions matching TRBD2. V shed 6 bases, J shed 2 bases, and the junction held 7 bases outside the gene matches. The CDR3 sequence is 16 residues long. Germline V gene sequence: CDR1 MDHEN, CDR2 SYDVKM. The DNA of the CDR3 is TGTGCCAGCAGCCCTATCGGACTAGCGGGAGCCTACGAGCAGTACTTC. Encoded protein: CASSPIGLAGAYEQYF.

V usage is TRBV6-5 and J usage is TRBJ2-7; 10 bases are a match to TRBD1. Germline CDR1 and CDR2: MNHEY and SVGAGI. There are 15 residues in the CDR3. V was clipped by 4 bases and J by 5 bases; unmatched bases: 8. CDR3 sequence (DNA): TGTGCCAGCAGTTCCCCTCCGGGACAGGGGAACGAGCAGTACTTC. It translates to CASSSPPGQGNEQYF.

V is TRBV9 and J is TRBJ1-5, with D uncertain. The germline V gene encodes CDR1 SGDLS and CDR2 YYNGEE. The CDR3 consists of 14 residues. V lost 3 bases and J lost 0, with 7 bases in between. CDR3 DNA: TGTGCCAGCAGCGAGGCCAGTAGCAATCAGCCCCAGCATTTT. It encodes CASSEASSNQPQHF.

The rearrangement links TRBV4-3 to TRBJ2-1; the match to TRBD2 covers 12 bases. With V trimmed by 4 bases and J by 8 bases, 9 bases remained unmatched. Germline V gives CDR1 LGHNA, CDR2 YSLEER. This CDR3 has 16 amino acids. CDR3 coding DNA: TGCGCCAGCAGCCTGTCGACTAGCGGGAGAGCCGATGAGCAGTTCTTC. Its protein is CASSLSTSGRADEQFF.

This clone was observed a few times. The chain recombines TRBV7-2 with TRBJ1-2; 7 bases are shared with TRBD1. CDR1 is SGHTA, CDR2 FQGNSA, per germline. The CDR3 runs 15 residues. J was trimmed by 8 bases and V by 0 bases; bases with no gene match: 9. This CDR3 is CASSLARGGGVGYTF. Written as DNA, the CDR3 is TGTGCCAGCAGCTTAGCCAGAGGAGGGGGCGTGGGCTACACCTTC.

The chain combines TRBV28 with TRBJ2-7, with D unresolved. Per germline, CDR1 MDHEN and CDR2 SYDVKM. CDR3 size: 14 residues. V was clipped by 2 bases and J by 2 bases, with 10 bases between them. CDR3 residues: CASSLGPSPYEQYF. The DNA of the CDR3 is TGTGCCAGCAGTTTAGGACCGAGCCCCTACGAGCAGTACTTC.

J is TRBJ2-7 and V is TRBV11-2; TRBD1 aligns across 8 bases. The CDR3 totals 14 residues. CDR1 and CDR2 (germline): SGHAT, FQNNGV. Trimming at V came to 5 bases and at J to 4 bases, leaving 7 bases not matched to a gene. For the CDR3, the DNA is TGTGCCAGCAGCCCTTGGGACAGGCCGTACGAGCAGTACTTC. Encoded protein: CASSPWDRPYEQYF. Based on the CDR3 plus reference TRBV11-2 and TRBJ2-7, the full variable domain is EAGVAQSPRYKIIEKRQSVAFWCNPISGHATLYWYQQILGQGPKLLIQFQNNGVVDDSQLPKDRFSAERLKGVDSTLKIQPAKLEDSAVYLCASSPWDRPYEQYFGPGTRLTVT.

The chain links TRBV19 to TRBJ2-2, with TRBD2 matching over 7 bases. The CDR3 runs to 15 residues. Unmatched junction bases numbered 5, after V lost 3 bases and J lost 4 bases. CDR1 and CDR2 (germline): LNHDA, SQIVND (reference sequence). CDR3 nucleotide sequence: TGTGCCAGTAGTATGCTAGCGGACCTCACCGGGGAGCTGTTTTTT. It translates to CASSMLADLTGELFF.